The clone carrying this TCR beta chain was recorded a few times. What it binds is not known. The J segment lost 13 bases and the V segment lost 5 bases, leaving 14 bases of the junction unmatched. The CDR3 loop spans 16 amino acids. Germline CDR1 and CDR2: MNHNS and SASEGT. Cultured CD4+ T cell DNA underwent sequencing with the Oncomine TCR Beta short-read assay. In TCRdb, the PCR reads were re-called with MiXCR into one record per CDR3 protein. The data contain about 17,000 distinct CDR3 sequences, around 48% of them seen just once; the ten biggest clones take up 10% to 15%. This specimen comes from a study of vaccination and CD4 T cells after COVID-19. Whole-study results and caveats: Median numbers of SARS-CoV-2-reactive clonotypes increased from approximately 23 to 38 (not a significant change).

As to time point: late sampling 161 to 241 days after vaccination in a few convalescent patients. Specified treatment: roughly 11-day PBMC culture with coronavirus spike peptide pools or control peptides (ViraFEST assay). ViraFEST expanded antigen-specific T cells with peptide pools, then sequenced TCRs. The specimen comprised CD4+ T cells from blood, cultured in vitro, sampled about 7 months after SARS-CoV-2 vaccination. The receptor was isolated from a human donor who had recovered from COVID-19. The rearrangement uses TRBV6-1 and TRBJ1-6; TRBD1 matches 10 bases. The CDR3 loop reads CASSRGQGMRGNPLHF. CDR3 nucleotide sequence: TGTGCCAGCAGTAGGGGACAGGGGATGAGAGGTAATCCCCTCCACTTT.